This passage covers 10 T cell receptor beta chains from one sample sequenced in a study of Ad26.COV2.S vaccination and SARS-CoV-2 variants. This table comes from immunoSEQ multiplex PCR, and its TCRdb copy is limited to in-frame clones, with some not included. The profile covers about 250,000 clones, with about 87% appearing a single time and about 3.1% taken by the ten largest. Sample treatment: 15 to 20 received Ad26.COV2.S at low or high dose, single or two shots; about 5 received placebo; per-sample allocation not given. Each sample was drawn 63 days after the first injection (of vaccine or placebo). The sequencing used peripheral blood, collected in a trial of Ad26.COV2.S vaccine versus placebo. The receptors come from a person between 18 and 59 years old who received the Ad26.COV2.S COVID-19 vaccine or a placebo.

CDR3 in DNA: TGTGCCAGCAGCTCCACAGGGACCCAGTACTTC. It is translated as CASSSTGTQYF. This chain uses TRBV11-2 with TRBJ2-5, with D perhaps TRBD1 (5 bases). Trimming stripped 4 bases from V and 7 bases from J, with 7 bases between. Germline V gene sequence: CDR1 SGHAT, CDR2 FQNNGV. CDR3 length: 11 amino acids.

The V and J genes are TRBV6-4 and TRBJ2-5, with D possibly being TRBD1 or TRBD2 (7 bases each). The germline V gene has CDR1 MRHNA and CDR2 SNTAGT. The CDR3 length is 16 residues. Trimming shortened V by 0 bases and J by 1 base, and 12 bases separated the two germline ends. CDR3 DNA sequence: TGTGCCAGCAGTGACTCGGGAGGGGGCTCCCAAGAGACCCAGTACTTC. Its protein product is CASSDSGGGSQETQYF.

This chain connects TRBV7-9 to TRBJ2-5; TRBD1 matches 8 bases. The CDR3 length is 15 residues. Looked up from germline, CDR1 is SEHNR and CDR2 is FQNEAQ (reference sequence). V gave up 5 bases and J gave up 12 bases; unmatched junction bases: 17. The CDR3 DNA reads as TGTGCCAGCAGCACAACACCTGGAATGGACAGGGAGAAGTACTTC. Translation: CASSTTPGMDREKYF.

For the CDR3, the DNA is TGCAGCGTATCCGGGGCGGGTTCCTCCTACGAGCAGTACTTC. This translates into CSVSGAGSSYEQYF. The V call is TRBV29-1, the J call TRBJ2-7; D tentatively fits TRBD1 or TRBD2 (5 bases each). Germline values: CDR1 SQVTM, CDR2 ANQGSEA. V lost 6 bases and J 0 bases, leaving 15 bases between the germline ends. The CDR3 totals 14 residues.

The chain uses TRBV19 and TRBJ2-7; tentatively, D is TRBD1 (6 bases). This CDR3 has 13 amino acids. The V and J ends lost 5 bases and 1 base respectively, with 9 bases between them. CDR1 and CDR2 from the germline V gene are LNHDA and SQIVND (reference sequence). In nucleotides, the CDR3 is TGTGCCAGTAGTTCTGGACAGTCCTACGAGCAGTACTTC. As protein: CASSSGQSYEQYF. Looking up the rest from reference TRBV19 and TRBJ2-7 gives the full variable domain: DGGITQSPKYLFRKEGQNVTLSCEQNLNHDAMYWYRQDPGQGLRLIYYSQIVNDFQKGDIAEGYSVSREKKESFPLTVTSAQKNPTAFYLCASSSGQSYEQYFGPGTRLTVT.

This clone showed up just once. This chain joins TRBV6-2 or TRBV6-3 and TRBJ2-3; D is perhaps TRBD1 or TRBD2 (5 bases each). Germline V lookup: CDR1 MNHEY, CDR2 SVGEGT. The V gene lost 2 bases and the J gene lost 0 bases, with 12 bases spanning the gap. The CDR3 has 16 amino acids. This chain's CDR3 is CASSYARDHSTDTQYF. The CDR3 coding sequence is TGTGCCAGCAGTTACGCGAGGGACCATAGCACAGATACGCAGTATTTT.

The chain combines TRBV6-1 with TRBJ2-1; 7 bases are shared with TRBD1. The CDR3 has 13 amino acids. The germline gives CDR1 MNHNS, CDR2 SASEGT. Germline trimming cut 6 bases from V and 6 bases from J; bases unmatched to any gene: 5. CDR3 DNA sequence: TGTGCCAGCAGACAGGGGAATTCCAATGAGCAGTTCTTC. It codes for CASRQGNSNEQFF.

This chain uses TRBV5-1 with TRBJ2-3; weak D call: TRBD2 (6 bases). CDR1 is SGHRS and CDR2 is YFSETQ in the germline V gene. V dropped 8 bases and J dropped 2 bases, with 18 bases sitting between them. The CDR3 runs to 15 residues. The CDR3 bases are TGCGCCAGTCAGATTACCGGGACTCTCACAGATACGCAGTATTTT. This codes for CASQITGTLTDTQYF.

The chain links TRBV7-2 to TRBJ1-2; 7 bases align to TRBD1. CDR3 length equals 15 residues. The V gene end was trimmed by 0 bases and the J gene end by 8 bases; junction bases not matched to a gene: 9. Germline CDR1 and CDR2: SGHTA and FQGNSA. The CDR3 DNA reads as TGTGCCAGCAGCTTAGCGGTACAACAGGGGTGGGGCTACACCTTC. Amino acid sequence: CASSLAVQQGWGYTF.

This clone was detected a few times. The chain combines TRBV7-8 with TRBJ1-5; no clear D gene. The CDR3 sequence is 13 residues long. The germline V gene has CDR1 SGHVS and CDR2 FQNEAQ. V shed 5 bases and J shed 1 base, with 6 bases lying between them. CDR3 DNA: TGTGCCAGCAGCCCCCAAAGCAATCAGCCCCAGCATTTT. This gives the protein CASSPQSNQPQHF.